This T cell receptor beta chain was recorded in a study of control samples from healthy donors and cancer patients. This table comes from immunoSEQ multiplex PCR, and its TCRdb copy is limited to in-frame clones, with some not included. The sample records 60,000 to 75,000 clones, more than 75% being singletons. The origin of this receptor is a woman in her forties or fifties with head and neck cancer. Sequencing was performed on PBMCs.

The CDR3 region has the DNA TGTGCCAGCAGTCCCGGGACAGGGAAATACTACGAGCAGTACTTC. Translation gives CASSPGTGKYYEQYF. This chain joins TRBV25-1 and TRBJ2-7; 9 positions agree with TRBD1. This CDR3 region has 15 residues. Per the germline V gene, CDR1 is MGHDK and CDR2 is SYGVNS. Trimming removed 5 bases from V and 3 bases from J; junction bases left unmatched: 8.